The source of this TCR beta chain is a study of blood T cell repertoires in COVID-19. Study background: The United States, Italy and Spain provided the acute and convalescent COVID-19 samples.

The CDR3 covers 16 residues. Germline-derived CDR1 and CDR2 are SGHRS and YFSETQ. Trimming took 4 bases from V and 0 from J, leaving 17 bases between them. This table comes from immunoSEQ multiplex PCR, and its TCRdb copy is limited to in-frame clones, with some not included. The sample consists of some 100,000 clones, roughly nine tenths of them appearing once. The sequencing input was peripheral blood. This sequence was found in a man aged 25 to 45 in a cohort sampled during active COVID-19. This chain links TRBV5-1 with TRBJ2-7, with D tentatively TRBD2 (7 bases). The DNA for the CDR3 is TGCGCCAGCAGCATGGGGCGGGGGCCTTCCTCCTACGAGCAGTACTTC. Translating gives CASSMGRGPSSYEQYF.